A single T cell receptor (beta chain) is shown here with its context. It has no known antigen specificity. The sample holds no much larger clone one base away, and base qualities are not on file. This record belongs to a study of T cell responses to AZD1222 COVID-19 vaccine (dated by TCRdb to 2020 to 2022). For the study in its entirety: Because spike-specific TCR depth and breadth did not differ between the two schedules, AZD1222 recipients who got a second dose at roughly 4 weeks were pooled with those who got a second dose at roughly 12 weeks. TCR sequencing was performed for 230 to 250 trial participants, of whom roughly 200 were given two doses of AZD1222 and some 26 were given two doses of MenACWY control vaccine. Trial participants were enrolled by age into subgroups of 18-55, 56-69 and 70-plus years, and roughly 150, 30 and 60 TCR-sequenced participants, respectively, were included in these subgroups. The investigation overall reported the following: Vaccine-associated CD4 TCRs spanned the whole spike protein, with dominant responses in regions 160-218 and 743-854. After two AZD1222 doses, both the breadth and the depth of spike-specific TCRs were significantly higher than at day 0 and than in MenACWY recipients. No day 14 peak-response samples were available, so repertoires were characterized only after the peak T cell response. In the small 56-69-year group, the increase in depth fell short of significance, most likely because of low power. Nearly half of unique spike-specific TCRs reportedly recognized epitopes outside regions mutated in the B.1.351 and B.1.1.7 variants. Most participants were white British and females outnumbered males, and the authors suggested that clonal diversity may have been underestimated. Only five or six AZD1222 recipients were SARS-CoV-2 seropositive at baseline, limiting conclusions about previously exposed vaccinees.

This specimen's time point label, per the study, means: baseline before first vaccination. Vaccinee samples came from UK trials COV001 and COV002, including a single-blind randomized controlled phase 2/3 trial of AZD1222 (ChAdOx1 nCoV-19) in healthy adults. For TCRbeta chain sequencing, PBMC samples from trial participants were taken at day 0 and at day 28 after the second dose. The CDR3 regions of human TCRbeta chains were subjected to immunosequencing. The original methods were these. Repertoire TCRs were matched against a reference library of SARS-CoV-2-specific TCRs generated with the MIRA antigen-specificity platform. Breadth was defined as the fraction of unique TCRs that were SARS-CoV-2-associated, and depth was defined as the fraction of total T cells that were SARS-CoV-2-associated. Using the MIRA data, each spike-specific TCR was assigned both to the spike region to which the TCR was reactive and to a CD4 or CD8 class. Log10-transformed breadth and depth values were compared by one-way ANOVA with Sidak's multiple comparisons tests. This is the immuneACCESS table as TCRdb keeps it, with only in-frame sequences that have V and J called. A part of the clones is gone; compared with another copy, unresolved V genes explain less than half, and the rest is unexplained. V, J and clone size are those of that table, while D and trimming were read from the DNA. Recorded for this sample are around 120,000 clones; around 89% of them occurred a single time. Of the sample, 4.5% to 6% falls within the top ten clones.

V ends up 1 base short and J 2 bases short, with an unmatched junction base count of 9. The CDR3 measures 18 amino acids from cysteine to phenylalanine. CDR3 DNA is the only sequence kept; it has 54 bases, read in frame from the first base. Sequences LGHDT (CDR1) and YNNKEL (CDR2) are obtained from the germline V gene (reference sequence). The receptor was derived from an adult in good health. The sequencing used peripheral blood, collected on day 0 of AZD1222 vaccination. The sequence is built from TRBV3-1 (or the pseudogene TRBV3-2) and TRBJ2-2; a stretch of 8 junction bases matches TRBD2. The CDR3 is CASSQAPGGAPNTGELFF. The DNA sequence is given as TGTGCCAGCAGCCAAGCTCCCGGGGGGGCCCCTAACACCGGGGAGCTGTTTTTT.